This entry concerns a single T cell receptor beta chain. Participant-reported clinical history was the basis for cohort assignment. The CDR3 covers 15 residues. CDR1 is LGHDT, CDR2 YNNKEL, per germline (reference sequence). V dropped 1 base and J dropped 3; count of bases not matched to a gene: 2. These data come from a study of blood T cell repertoires in COVID-19. Measured with immunoSEQ multiplex PCR; TCRdb has only the in-frame clones, and not every one. The data contain 250,000 to 350,000 clones, 80% to 95% of them singletons. This chain joins TRBV3-1 (or the pseudogene TRBV3-2) and TRBJ2-5; 10 bases align to TRBD1. The receptor was isolated from a woman in her 30s who had recovered from COVID-19. The specimen was PBMCs or T cells enriched from blood (not recorded which). The CDR3 loop reads CASSQGQGAKETQYF. The CDR3 region has the DNA TGTGCCAGCAGCCAAGGACAGGGGGCCAAAGAGACCCAGTACTTC.